The following is a TCR beta chain sequence with its context. Its antigen is unidentified. V lost 6 bases, J lost 0 bases, and 12 bases lay in between. The CDR3 is 16 residues long. The germline V gene encodes CDR1 LNHNV and CDR2 YYDKDF (reference sequence). Time point denoted: recipient sample about 28 days before transplant, after cytoreduction. This sample is part of a study of T cell clonotyping in hematopoietic cell transplantation. Study details: Cytoreduction preceded collection of pretransplant recipient samples.

The method was immunoSEQ multiplex PCR; TCRdb's version includes in-frame clones alone and lacks a portion of them. The table includes about 41,000 clones, 85% detected once. Study-wide results and caveats: Without cell sorting, CD4 versus CD8 contributions remain unresolved. Pathologically expanded recipient clonotypes increased progressively from day 30 to day 180 as diversity fell. Graft donor and pretransplant recipient Inverse Simpson Index values predicted broader posttransplant TCR diversity.

The TCR was taken from a man aged 55 to 70 with acute myeloid leukemia. Some clones in this sample may be carry-over from other donors' samples. V usage is TRBV15 and J usage is TRBJ2-6; D perhaps matches TRBD2 (6 bases). This sample comprised peripheral blood mononuclear cells, obtained before stem cell transplant. This CDR3 reads CATRPREHSGANVLTF. The DNA for the CDR3 is TGTGCCACCAGACCCCGGGAGCACTCTGGGGCCAACGTCCTGACTTTC.